This entry features one T cell receptor (beta chain) sequence. The target antigen is unknown. These data are taken from a study of molecular identifiers for immune sequencing clone quantification. About the study: Replicates split RNA from roughly 20,000 or 100,000 naive CD8 cells five ways, and the researchers sequenced four portions. The study, taken as a whole, reports: Amid over 900,000 naive cells, spiked Jurkat TCR RNA from one cell was reportedly still detectable.

TCRdb reanalysed the PCR reads using MiXCR and keeps one entry per CDR3 protein. Counted here are about 630,000 distinct CDR3 sequences, 25% occurring once; the ten biggest clones make up 0.7% to 0.95%. This CDR3 has 19 residues. J lost 6 bases, V lost 3 bases, and 18 bases had no gene match. The V gene is TRBV12-3 or TRBV12-4, the J gene TRBJ2-3, with TRBD2 identical over 10 bases. The receptor's source is a human donor in good health. Some libraries in this study had Jurkat cell RNA spiked in. The sample consisted of naive CD8+ T cells from blood, with Jurkat cell RNA spiked in. Subset indicated: FACS-sorted CD8+CD4-CCR7+CD45RA+ naive T cells. CDR3 coding DNA: TGTGCCAGCAGTTTGAAGGCAGGGTGGTTCCTAGCGGGAGTTGATACGCAGTATTTT. Residues: CASSLKAGWFLAGVDTQYF.